This is a list of T cell receptor beta chains from one sample in a study of blood T cells in healthy people across ages. TCRdb re-analysed the 5' RACE reads in MiXCR, keeping a single row per CDR3 protein. The profile shows 1.5 million to 1.8 million distinct CDR3 sequences, approximately 39% of them singletons. Specimen: blood. All receptors come from a young woman in good health. CDR3s include the opening cysteine and the closing phenylalanine or tryptophan. Some rows have no size entry. The others give once, few or many, or a class for an expanded clone.

j_call v_call clone_size cdr3_aa
TRBJ2-3 TRBV7-7 NA CASSLGETGLDTQYF
TRBJ2-3 TRBV20-1 few CSARAPQGGADTQYF
TRBJ1-1 TRBV12-3/TRBV12-4 NA CASEDRVNTEAFF
TRBJ2-7 TRBV27 once CASSPPDRVEQYF
TRBJ2-1 TRBV7-9 NA CASSHLGGRVNNEQFF
TRBJ2-7 TRBV10-1 few CASGGLTYHEQYF
TRBJ2-2 TRBV12-5 NA CASGLTSGGPNTGELFF
TRBJ1-1 TRBV7-9 NA CASSSFFNTEAFF
TRBJ2-1 TRBV30 once CAWGVIWDLEGNEQFF
TRBJ1-5 TRBV7-2 NA CASSLGGIPNQPQHF
TRBJ2-1 TRBV7-2 NA CASSRDRGINEQFF
TRBJ1-4 TRBV24-1 NA CATTTSGQGNEKLFF
TRBJ2-7 TRBV20-1 NA CSARPQGARSYEQYF
TRBJ1-2 TRBV24-1 NA CATTAPTGPYGYTF
TRBJ2-3 TRBV15 once CATSRGLADTQYF